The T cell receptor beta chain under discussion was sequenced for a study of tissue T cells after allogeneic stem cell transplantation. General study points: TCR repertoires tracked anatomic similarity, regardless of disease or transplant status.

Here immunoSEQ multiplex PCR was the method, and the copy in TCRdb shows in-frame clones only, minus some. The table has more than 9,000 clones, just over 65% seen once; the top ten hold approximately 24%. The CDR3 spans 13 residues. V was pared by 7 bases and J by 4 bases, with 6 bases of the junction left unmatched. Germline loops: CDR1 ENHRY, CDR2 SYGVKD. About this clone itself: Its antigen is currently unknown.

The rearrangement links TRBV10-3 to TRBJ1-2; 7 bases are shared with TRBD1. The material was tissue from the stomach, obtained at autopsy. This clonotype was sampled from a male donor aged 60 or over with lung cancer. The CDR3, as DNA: TGTGCCATCAAGGGACAGACTCTCTATGGCTACACCTTC. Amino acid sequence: CAIKGQTLYGYTF.